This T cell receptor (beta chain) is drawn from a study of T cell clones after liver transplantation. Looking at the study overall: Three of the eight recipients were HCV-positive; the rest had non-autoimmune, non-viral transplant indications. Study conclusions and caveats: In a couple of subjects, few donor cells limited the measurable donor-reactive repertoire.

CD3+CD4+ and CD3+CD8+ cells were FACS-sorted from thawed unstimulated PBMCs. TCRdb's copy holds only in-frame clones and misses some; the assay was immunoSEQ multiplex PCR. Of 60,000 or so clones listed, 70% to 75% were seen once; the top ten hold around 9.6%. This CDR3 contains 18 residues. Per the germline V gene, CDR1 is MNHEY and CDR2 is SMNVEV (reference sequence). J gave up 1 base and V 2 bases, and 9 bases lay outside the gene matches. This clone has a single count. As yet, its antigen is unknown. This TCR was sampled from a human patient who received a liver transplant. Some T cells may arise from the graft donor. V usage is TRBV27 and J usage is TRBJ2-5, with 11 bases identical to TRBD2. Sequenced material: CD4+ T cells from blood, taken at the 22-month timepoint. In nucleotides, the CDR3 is TGTGCCAGCAGTTTAAGTGTTAGCGGGGGGGCCCTCCAAGAGACCCAGTACTTC. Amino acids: CASSLSVSGGALQETQYF.